This T cell receptor (beta chain) was profiled in a study of CD8 T cells in Susac syndrome (dated by TCRdb to the late 2010s). About the full investigation: The study used repertoire sequencing to test whether antigen drove CD8+ T cell activation and differentiation in Susac syndrome. Results and caveats for the whole study, not just this receptor: The study acknowledged that relatively few individuals were included in the TCR sequencing and HLA analysis.

RNA was extracted using the RNeasy kit, and about 0.45 to 1 ug of the RNA was reverse transcribed with random hexamers. The immunoSEQ multiplex PCR assay, covering 54 Vbeta and 13 Jbeta segments, was used to amplify TCR beta CDR3 regions. To correct PCR amplification bias, a synthetic template baseline was used for both primer optimization and computational correction. The study's processing was this. Reads were annotated to V, D and J genes per IMGT and analyzed with immunoSEQ Analyzer, keeping only productive sequences. Clonality was calculated as one minus the Shannon entropy normalized by log2 of the number of productive unique sequences. For each patient and control, public and private clones were evaluated among the 100 most prevalent clones. A clone was defined as Susac-specific if it was absent from the healthy and MS cohorts, from roughly 1,000 published viral clones and from other ImmuneACCESS disease sequences. TCRdb itself trimmed the public reads at Q25 with fastp, ran MiXCR and retained productive beta chains. Duplicate CDR3 protein sequences are folded into a single record with the most common DNA and genes. These V and J calls derive from TCRdb rather than the authors' analysis. Within this sample are over 200,000 distinct CDR3 sequences, with just under 95% of them counted one time only. The ten largest clones represent 0.082% of the sample.

Peripheral blood CD8+ and CD4+ T cells from healthy donors, Susac syndrome patients and multiple sclerosis patients were profiled by high-throughput TCR beta sequencing. Multiple sclerosis controls were treatment-naive patients with stable or active relapsing-remitting disease fulfilling revised McDonald criteria. Bulk CD8+ and CD4+ T cells were purified by magnetic negative isolation, while CD8+ TEMRA cells were enriched using FACS. Blood was collected in EDTA tubes and processed within 24 hours, with PBMCs isolated through density gradient centrifugation. PBMCs intended for TCR sequencing were cryopreserved in liquid nitrogen and were subsequently thawed in a 37 degrees C water bath. The sorted or isolated CD4+, CD8+ and CD8+ TEMRA cells had a purity of 90% or higher. CDR3 length: 16 amino acids, cysteine to phenylalanine. Just the 48-base CDR3 DNA is kept, in frame starting at base 1. A remark on this clonotype: Its antigen specificity is not known. Base qualities were left out, and no much larger clone turns up one base away.

The sample consisted of CD4+ T cells from PBMCs. This clonotype was sampled from a human donor with multiple sclerosis. The chain couples TRBV21-1 to TRBJ2-6; the table's D call, TRBD1, was not checked against the DNA. TRBV21-1 is deemed a pseudogene. Read as DNA, the sequence is TGTGCCAGCAGCAGGGGCTGGGAACCTGGGGCCAACGTCCTGACTTTC. It is translated as CASSRGWEPGANVLTF.